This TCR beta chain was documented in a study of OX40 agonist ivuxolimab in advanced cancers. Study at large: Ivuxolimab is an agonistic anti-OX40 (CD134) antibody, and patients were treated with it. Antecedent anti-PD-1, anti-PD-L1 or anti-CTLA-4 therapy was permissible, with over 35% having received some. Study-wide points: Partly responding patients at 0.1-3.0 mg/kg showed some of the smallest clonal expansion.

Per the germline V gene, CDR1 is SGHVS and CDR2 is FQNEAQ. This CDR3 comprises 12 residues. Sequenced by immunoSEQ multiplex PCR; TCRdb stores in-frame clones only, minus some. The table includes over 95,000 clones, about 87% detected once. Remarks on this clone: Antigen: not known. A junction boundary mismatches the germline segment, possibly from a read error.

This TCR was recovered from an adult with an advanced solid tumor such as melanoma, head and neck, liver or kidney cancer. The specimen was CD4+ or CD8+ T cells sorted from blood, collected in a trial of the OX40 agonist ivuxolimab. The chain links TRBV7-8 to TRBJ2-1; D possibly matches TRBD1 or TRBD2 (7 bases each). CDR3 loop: CASSFDRQGGVF. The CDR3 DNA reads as TGTGCCAGCAGTTTTGACAGGCAGGGGGGGGTCTTC.